This entry lists 27 T cell receptor beta chains sequenced from one sample in a study of graft-versus-host responses after intestinal transplantation. TCRdb's table, derived via immunoSEQ multiplex PCR, lists solely in-frame clones and lacks some. The table shows under 90,000 clones, with approximately 92% occurring only once. The sample here was PBMCs, taken 98 days after intestinal transplantation. The receptors come from a human patient who received an intestinal transplant, so some T cells may come from the graft donor.

This chain connects TRBV19 to TRBJ1-2; 10 bases line up with TRBD1. Germline CDR1 and CDR2: LNHDA and SQIVND (reference sequence). The CDR3 runs 14 residues. V lost 5 bases to trimming and J lost 3 bases; unmatched junction nucleotides: 3. CDR3 coding DNA: TGTGCCAGTAGTCCAGGACAGGGGGACTATGGCTACACCTTC. Its protein is CASSPGQGDYGYTF.

The chain employs TRBV5-1 and TRBJ2-1, with 7 bases that match TRBD2. The germline gives CDR1 SGHRS, CDR2 YFSETQ. V shed 4 bases, J shed 0 bases, and the junction held 4 bases outside the gene matches. The CDR3 is made up of 15 amino acids. In nucleotides, the CDR3 is TGCGCCAGCAGCCCAGCGGGAAGCTCCTACAATGAGCAGTTCTTC. It codes for CASSPAGSSYNEQFF.

This chain uses TRBV11-2 with TRBJ1-4; D unresolved. From germline, CDR1 is SGHAT and CDR2 FQNNGV. The CDR3 sequence is 12 residues long. Trimming took off 5 bases at V and 6 bases at J, with 7 bases between the two ends. The CDR3 region has the DNA TGTGCCAGCAGCCTACCCGATGAAAAACTGTTTTTT. It is translated as CASSLPDEKLFF.

The gene calls are TRBV29-1 and TRBJ1-1, with D possibly matching TRBD1 (5 bases). Germline CDR1 SQVTM, CDR2 ANQGSEA. V shed 3 bases and J shed 2 bases, with 10 bases lying between them. The CDR3 runs 13 residues. This CDR3 reads CSVDGGGNTEAFF. The CDR3 DNA is TGCAGCGTTGATGGGGGGGGTAACACTGAAGCTTTCTTT.

The rearrangement joins TRBV30 to TRBJ1-2; 7 bases align to TRBD1. Germline V gene lookup returns CDR1 GTSNPN and CDR2 SVGIG (reference sequence). The CDR3 consists of 16 residues. With 1 base clipped from V and 5 bases from J, the junction kept 13 bases outside the gene matches. Here the CDR3 reads CAWSGPGQNTRYGYTF. In DNA, the CDR3 is TGTGCCTGGAGTGGTCCGGGACAGAATACTAGATATGGCTACACCTTC.

This sequence joins TRBV19 and TRBJ1-3; no definite D call. The CDR3 is 15 amino acids. V lost 5 bases and J lost 4, with 15 bases in between. CDR1 and CDR2 from the germline V gene are LNHDA and SQIVND (reference sequence). The CDR3 reads CASSVESGIGNTIYF. The CDR3, as DNA: TGTGCCAGTAGTGTCGAATCTGGGATCGGAAACACCATATATTTT.

This sequence joins TRBV28 and TRBJ2-7; 8 bases fit TRBD1. The CDR3 sequence is 12 residues long. Germline lookup yields CDR1 MDHEN and CDR2 SYDVKM. The trim removed 8 bases at V and 3 bases at J, leaving 3 bases unmatched. CDR3 protein: CASLTGVYEQYF. The CDR3 DNA sequence: TGTGCCAGCTTGACAGGGGTCTACGAGCAGTACTTC. The full variable domain, in which reference TRBV28 and TRBJ2-7 provide the parts outside the CDR3, is DVKVTQSSRYLVKRTGEKVFLECVQDMDHENMFWYRQDPGLGLRLIYFSYDVKMKEKGDIPEGYSVSREKKERFSLILESASTNQTSMYLCASLTGVYEQYFGPGTRLTVT.

The chain joins TRBV2 to TRBJ1-2; D is unclear. Germline V gene sequence: CDR1 SNHLY, CDR2 FYNNEI. The length of the CDR3 is 14 residues. V gave up 7 bases and J gave up 0 bases, with 12 bases separating them. The CDR3 DNA sequence: TGTGCCAGCACCGATTCCCTCTCTAACTATGGCTACACCTTC. Its protein product is CASTDSLSNYGYTF.

This clone has just one count. This chain uses TRBV4-2 with TRBJ2-1, with 8 bases aligning to TRBD2. Germline V gene sequence: CDR1 LGHNA, CDR2 YNFKEQ. This CDR3 contains 16 residues. V lost 1 base to trimming and J lost 6 bases; unmatched junction nucleotides: 8. CDR3 sequence reads: CASSQVPGGPFNEQFF. The CDR3 DNA reads TGTGCCAGCAGCCAAGTCCCGGGAGGGCCTTTCAATGAGCAGTTCTTC.

This chain uses TRBV10-3 with TRBJ1-1, with D perhaps TRBD1 (5 bases). Per germline, CDR1 ENHRY and CDR2 SYGVKD. This CDR3 contains 14 residues. The germline V and J ends were trimmed by 0 bases and 5 bases, with 10 bases remaining between them. CDR3 loop: CAISESQGRTEAFF. The CDR3 region has the DNA TGTGCCATCAGTGAGTCCCAGGGAAGGACTGAAGCTTTCTTT.

The chain is built from TRBV6-1 and TRBJ1-1; D unclear. Trimming took off 4 bases at V and 2 bases at J, with 5 bases between the two ends. This CDR3 is 12 amino acids long. From germline, CDR1 is MNHNS and CDR2 SASEGT. This CDR3 reads CASSVSNTEAFF. CDR3 coding DNA: TGTGCCAGCAGTGTTTCAAACACTGAAGCTTTCTTT.

The gene calls are TRBV13 and TRBJ2-7; 8 bases map to TRBD1. Germline trimming cut 2 bases from V and 7 bases from J; bases unmatched to any gene: 10. The CDR3 has 15 amino acids. Germline CDR1 and CDR2: PRHDT and FYEKMQ (reference sequence). CDR3 DNA sequence: TGTGCCAGCAGCTTATATGCAGGGGGCTGGGGGGAGCAGTACTTC. Protein: CASSLYAGGWGEQYF.

The CDR3 here is CASSRPGGEAFF. The CDR3 bases are TGTGCCAGCAGTCGACCGGGTGGAGAAGCTTTCTTT. The genes are TRBV6-5 and TRBJ1-1, with D uncertain. Trimming removed 5 bases from V and 8 bases from J, with 12 bases in between. The CDR3 runs 12 residues. The V gene's germline CDR1 is MNHEY and CDR2 SVGAGI.

This clone appeared a single time. J is TRBJ1-2 and V is TRBV21-1. TRBV21-1 is reported as a pseudogene. The CDR3 runs to 15 residues. CDR3 in amino acids: CASSNIRDRFYGYTF. CDR3 sequence (DNA): TGTGCCAGCAGCAATATAAGGGATCGGTTCTATGGCTACACCTTC.

DNA for the CDR3: TGTGCCAGCAGCGTAGCGGGCCCAGATACGCAGTATTTT. Translating gives CASSVAGPDTQYF. This rearrangement joins TRBV9 to TRBJ2-3; no clear D. CDR1 is SGDLS and CDR2 is YYNGEE in the germline V gene. The V end was cut by 0 bases, the J end by 4 bases, with 6 bases between. CDR3 length: 13 amino acids.

The chain links TRBV5-1 to TRBJ1-2; unclear D gene. In germline, CDR1 is SGHRS, CDR2 YFSETQ. V lost 4 bases to trimming and J lost 0 bases, with 13 bases between them. The CDR3 sequence is 15 residues long. CDR3 coding DNA: TGCGCCAGCAGCACTGGCTTAGAGGCTAACTATGGCTACACCTTC. This codes for CASSTGLEANYGYTF.

The chain employs TRBV2 and TRBJ1-1, with D possibly being TRBD1 (5 bases). Trimming took off 5 bases at V and 1 base at J, with 8 bases between the two ends. Germline V gene sequence: CDR1 SNHLY, CDR2 FYNNEI. The CDR3 consists of 13 residues. The CDR3 is CASSWGGNTEAFF. Written as DNA, the CDR3 is TGTGCCAGCAGTTGGGGGGGGAACACTGAAGCTTTCTTT.

V is TRBV4-1 and J is TRBJ2-2; 12 positions match TRBD2. V shed 1 base and J 0 bases; nucleotides not matched to a gene: 6. The CDR3 sequence is 19 residues long. Germline V gene lookup returns CDR1 MGHRA and CDR2 YSYEKL. The CDR3 loop is CASSQGGASGRANTGELFF. CDR3 nucleotides: TGCGCCAGCAGCCAAGGGGGGGCTAGCGGGAGGGCGAACACCGGGGAGCTGTTTTTT.

In nucleotides, the CDR3 is TGTGCCAGCAGCTCCCTGACAGGAATGAACACTGAAGCTTTCTTT. The encoded protein is CASSSLTGMNTEAFF. The V gene is TRBV28, the J gene TRBJ1-1; D is perhaps TRBD1 (6 bases). Germline V gene lookup returns CDR1 MDHEN and CDR2 SYDVKM. Trimming took 6 bases from V and 0 from J, leaving 14 bases between them. The CDR3 length is 15 residues.

The J gene is TRBJ2-5, the V gene TRBV28, with 8 bases identical to TRBD1. In germline, CDR1 is MDHEN, CDR2 SYDVKM. Trimming cost V 2 bases and J 5 bases; bases outside gene matches: 4. The CDR3 runs to 14 residues. The CDR3 sequence: CASSLQGAGETQYF. The CDR3, as DNA: TGTGCCAGCAGTTTACAGGGGGCAGGGGAGACCCAGTACTTC.

The V call is TRBV6-6, the J call TRBJ2-3, with a weak D call TRBD2 (6 bases). V lost 6 bases, J lost 11 bases, and 18 bases lay in between. The CDR3 is 13 residues long. The germline V gene encodes CDR1 MNHNY and CDR2 SVGAGI (reference sequence). In nucleotides, the CDR3 is TGTGCCAGCAGCTGGGACTGGGAGTCGGGGCAGTATTTT. Protein product: CASSWDWESGQYF.

The chain combines TRBV5-4 with TRBJ2-2; no clear D. The germline V and J ends were trimmed by 1 base and 6 bases, with 13 bases remaining between them. The length of the CDR3 is 15 residues. Germline lookup yields CDR1 SGHNT and CDR2 YYREEE (reference sequence). CDR3 sequence (DNA): TGTGCCAGCAGCTTGAACGCCCGGCCTGCCGGGGAGCTGTTTTTT. It codes for CASSLNARPAGELFF.

The J gene is TRBJ1-6, the V gene TRBV6-4, with TRBD1 matching 7 bases. There are 14 residues in the CDR3. CDR1 and CDR2 (germline): MRHNA, SNTAGT. Unmatched junction bases numbered 2, after V lost 4 bases and J lost 5 bases. In DNA, the CDR3 is TGTGCCAGCAGTGGACAGGGAGATAATTCACCCCTCCACTTT. Translation gives CASSGQGDNSPLHF.

The V and J genes are TRBV6-5 and TRBJ2-1; 11 bases are a match to TRBD2. Trimming removed 5 bases from V and 6 bases from J; junction bases left unmatched: 6. Germline V gives CDR1 MNHEY, CDR2 SVGAGI. This CDR3 spans 15 amino acids. The CDR3 coding sequence is TGTGCCAGCAGTCCACTAGCGGGAGCCTCCAATGAGCAGTTCTTC. It encodes CASSPLAGASNEQFF.

This clone appeared a single time. This chain joins TRBV4-1 and TRBJ2-1; D might be TRBD2 (6 bases). Germline-derived CDR1 and CDR2 are MGHRA and YSYEKL. The CDR3 contains 13 residues. Deletions cut 0 bases from V and 7 bases from J, with 7 bases between. The DNA of the CDR3 is TGCGCCAGCAGCCAAGAGGCGGGGAATGAGCAGTTCTTC. This translates into CASSQEAGNEQFF.

V and J are TRBV6-5 and TRBJ1-1; a weak D match, TRBD1 (6 bases). Trimming took off 7 bases at V and 7 bases at J, with 16 bases between the two ends. The V gene's germline CDR1 is MNHEY and CDR2 SVGAGI. This CDR3 contains 13 residues. The CDR3 region is CASTVSWTDEAFF. In DNA form, the CDR3 reads TGTGCCAGCACCGTCTCGTGGACAGATGAAGCTTTCTTT.

The chain employs TRBV18 and TRBJ1-5; TRBD1 matches 8 bases. V shed 3 bases and J 0 bases; nucleotides not matched to a gene: 4. The V gene's germline CDR1 is KGHSH and CDR2 LQKENI. This CDR3 comprises 16 residues. CDR3 sequence (DNA): TGTGCCAGCTCACCGACGGGACAGGTTAGCAATCAGCCCCAGCATTTT. Translation: CASSPTGQVSNQPQHF.